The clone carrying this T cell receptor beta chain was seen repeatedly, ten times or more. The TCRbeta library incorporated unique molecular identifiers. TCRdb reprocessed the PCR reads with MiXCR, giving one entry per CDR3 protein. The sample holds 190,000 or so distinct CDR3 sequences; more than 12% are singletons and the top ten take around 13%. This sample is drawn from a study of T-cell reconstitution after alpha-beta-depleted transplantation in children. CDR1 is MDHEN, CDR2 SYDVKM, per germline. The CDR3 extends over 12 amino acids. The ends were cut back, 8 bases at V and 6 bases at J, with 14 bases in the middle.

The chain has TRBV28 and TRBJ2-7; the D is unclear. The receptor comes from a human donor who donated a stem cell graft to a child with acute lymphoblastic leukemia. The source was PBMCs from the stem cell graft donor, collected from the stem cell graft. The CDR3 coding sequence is TGTGCCAGCGGGCCTGTGGTGGGCGAGCAGTACTTC. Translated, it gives CASGPVVGEQYF.